This TCR beta chain was profiled in a study of T cell responses to AZD1222 COVID-19 vaccine. Study as a whole: Doses given second, at about 4 or about 12 weeks, were pooled. General study points: The reported proportion of spike-specific TCRs targeting unmutated variant regions was nearly half. Baseline testing showed seropositivity in only 6 or 7 AZD1222 recipients.

The assay was immunoSEQ multiplex PCR, and TCRdb's table has in-frame clones only and misses some. The table has around 140,000 clones, approximately 90% seen once. About this clone: Its matching antigen is unknown.

The sample was peripheral blood, taken on day 0 of AZD1222 vaccination. This receptor was taken from an adult in good health.

The CDR3 spells CATEHLGEQYF. CDR3 coding DNA: TGTGCCACTGAGCATTTGGGCGAGCAGTACTTC. This sequence joins TRBV27 and TRBJ2-7; no firm D call. Germline-derived CDR1 and CDR2 are MNHEY and SMNVEV (reference sequence). The CDR3 runs 11 residues. V lost 10 bases and J lost 6, with 13 bases in between.